The entry below describes one TCR beta chain. In the authors' workflow: Counts of nucleated cells, estimated from reference gene primer amplification, were obtained. Assay: immunoSEQ multiplex PCR; the TCRdb copy retains only in-frame clones and omits some. That table gives V, J and clone size, and the DNA gave D and trimming. The sample lists about 280,000 clones; 70% to 90% were seen once. These data belong to a study of blood T cell repertoires in COVID-19. Background on the study: Sites across the United States, Italy and Spain contributed samples from acute and convalescent COVID-19. In each case, the material was cDNA or gDNA derived from T cells, B-cell-depleted T cells, or PBMCs.

Trimming left V 2 bases short and J 7 bases short, with 9 bases between. Germline V gene lookup returns CDR1 SGHTA and CDR2 FQGNSA. This CDR3 contains 14 residues. The chain links TRBV7-2 to TRBJ1-6, with D tentatively TRBD1 (5 bases). The source material was peripheral blood. This TCR derives from a man in his late teens or twenties with active or convalescent COVID-19. As DNA, the CDR3 is TGTGCCAGCAGCTTAACAGGCTTAAATTCACCCCTCCACTTT. Its translation is CASSLTGLNSPLHF.